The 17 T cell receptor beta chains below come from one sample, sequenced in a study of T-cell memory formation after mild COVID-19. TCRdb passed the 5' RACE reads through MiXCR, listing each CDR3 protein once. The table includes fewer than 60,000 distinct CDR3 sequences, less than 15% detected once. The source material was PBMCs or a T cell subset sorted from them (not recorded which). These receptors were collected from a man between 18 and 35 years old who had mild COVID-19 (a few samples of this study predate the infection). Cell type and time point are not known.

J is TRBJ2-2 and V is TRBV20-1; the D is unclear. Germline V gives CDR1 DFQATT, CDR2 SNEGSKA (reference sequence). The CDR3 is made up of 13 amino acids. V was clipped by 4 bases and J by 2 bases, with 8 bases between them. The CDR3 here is CSAIPLNTGELFF. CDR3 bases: TGCAGTGCTATACCCCTTAACACCGGGGAGCTGTTTTTT.

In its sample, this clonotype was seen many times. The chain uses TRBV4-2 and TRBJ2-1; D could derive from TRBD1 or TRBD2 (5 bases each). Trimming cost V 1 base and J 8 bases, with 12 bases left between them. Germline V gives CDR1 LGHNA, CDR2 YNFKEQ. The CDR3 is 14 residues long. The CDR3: CASSQGGDGDEQFF. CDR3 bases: TGTGCCAGCAGCCAAGGAGGGGACGGCGATGAGCAGTTCTTC.

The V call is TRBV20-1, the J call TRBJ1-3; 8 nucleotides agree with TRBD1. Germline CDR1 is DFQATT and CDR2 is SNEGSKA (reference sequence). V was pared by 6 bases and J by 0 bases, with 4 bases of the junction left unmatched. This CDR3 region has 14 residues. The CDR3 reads CSARDRNSGNTIYF. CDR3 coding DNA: TGCAGTGCGCGGGACAGGAACTCTGGAAACACCATATATTTT.

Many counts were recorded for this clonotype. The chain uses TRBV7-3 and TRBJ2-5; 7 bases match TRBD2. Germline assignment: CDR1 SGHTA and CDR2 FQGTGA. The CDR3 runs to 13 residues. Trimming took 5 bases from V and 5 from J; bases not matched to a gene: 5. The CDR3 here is CASSLREGETQYF. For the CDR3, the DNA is TGTGCCAGCAGCCTCAGGGAGGGGGAGACCCAGTACTTC. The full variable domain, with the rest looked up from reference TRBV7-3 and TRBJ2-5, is GAGVSQTPSNKVTEKGKYVELRCDPISGHTALYWYRQSLGQGPEFLIYFQGTGAADDSGLPNDRFFAVRPEGSVSTLKIQRTERGDSAVYLCASSLREGETQYFGPGTRLLVL.

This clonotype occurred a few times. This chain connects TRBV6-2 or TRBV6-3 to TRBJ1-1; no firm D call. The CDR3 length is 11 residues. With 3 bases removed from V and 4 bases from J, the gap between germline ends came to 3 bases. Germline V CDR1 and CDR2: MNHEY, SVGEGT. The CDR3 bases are TGTGCCAGCAGTTATTTCACTGAAGCTTTCTTT. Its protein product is CASSYFTEAFF.

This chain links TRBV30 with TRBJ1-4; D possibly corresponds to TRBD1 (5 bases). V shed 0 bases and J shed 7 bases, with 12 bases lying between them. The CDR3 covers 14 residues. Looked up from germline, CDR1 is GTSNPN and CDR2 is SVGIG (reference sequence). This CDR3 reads CAWSVRQGGEKLFF. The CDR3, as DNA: TGTGCCTGGAGTGTACGGCAGGGCGGTGAAAAACTGTTTTTT. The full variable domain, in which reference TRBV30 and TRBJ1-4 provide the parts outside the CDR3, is SQTIHQWPATLVQPVGSPLSLECTVEGTSNPNLYWYRQAAGRGLQLLFYSVGIGQISSEVPQNLSASRPQDRQFILSSKKLLLSDSGFYLCAWSVRQGGEKLFFGSGTQLSVL.

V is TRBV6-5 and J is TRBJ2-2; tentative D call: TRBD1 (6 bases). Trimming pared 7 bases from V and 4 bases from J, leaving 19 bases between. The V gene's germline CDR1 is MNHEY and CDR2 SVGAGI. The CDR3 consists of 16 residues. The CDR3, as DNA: TGTGCCAGCACGTCCGCGTGGGGGCGTCTCACCGGGGAGCTGTTTTTT. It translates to CASTSAWGRLTGELFF.

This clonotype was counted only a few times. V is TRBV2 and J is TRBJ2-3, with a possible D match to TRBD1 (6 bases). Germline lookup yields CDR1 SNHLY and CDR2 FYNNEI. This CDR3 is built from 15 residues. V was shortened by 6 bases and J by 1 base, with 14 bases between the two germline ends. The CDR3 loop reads CASSKRTAGTDTQYF. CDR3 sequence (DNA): TGTGCCAGCAGCAAACGGACAGCCGGCACAGATACGCAGTATTTT.

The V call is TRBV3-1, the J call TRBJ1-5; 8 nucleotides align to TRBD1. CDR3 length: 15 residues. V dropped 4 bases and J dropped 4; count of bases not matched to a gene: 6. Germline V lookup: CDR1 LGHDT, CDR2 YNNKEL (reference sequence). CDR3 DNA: TGTGCCAGCAGCCTGACAGGGGTAGGGAATCAGCCCCAGCATTTT. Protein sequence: CASSLTGVGNQPQHF.

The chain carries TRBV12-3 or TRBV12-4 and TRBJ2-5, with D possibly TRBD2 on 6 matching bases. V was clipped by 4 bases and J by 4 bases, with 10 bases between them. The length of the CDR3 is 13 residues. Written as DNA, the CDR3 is TGTGCCAGCAGTTCCCGGGGGTCAGAGACCCAGTACTTC. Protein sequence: CASSSRGSETQYF.

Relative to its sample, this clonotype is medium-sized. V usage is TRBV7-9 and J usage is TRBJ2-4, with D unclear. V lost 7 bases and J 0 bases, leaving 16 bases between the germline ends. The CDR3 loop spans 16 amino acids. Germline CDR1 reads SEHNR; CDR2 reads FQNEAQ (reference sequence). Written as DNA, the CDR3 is TGTGCCAGCACCCCTCCAGAGGAACTAGCCAAAAACATTCAGTACTTC. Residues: CASTPPEELAKNIQYF.

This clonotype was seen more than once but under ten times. In DNA form, the CDR3 reads TGTGCCAGCAGCTCCAAGGGAGGACAGCTGAACTATGGCTACACCTTC. This encodes CASSSKGGQLNYGYTF. The chain uses TRBV7-2 and TRBJ1-2; D may be TRBD1 (6 bases). Deletions cut 4 bases from V and 2 bases from J, with 17 bases between. The CDR3 extends over 16 amino acids. Germline CDR1 SGHTA, CDR2 FQGNSA.

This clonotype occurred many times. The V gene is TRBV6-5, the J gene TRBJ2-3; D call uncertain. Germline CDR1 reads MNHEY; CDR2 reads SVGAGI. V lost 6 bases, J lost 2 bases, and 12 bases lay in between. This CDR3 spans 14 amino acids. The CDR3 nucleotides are TGTGCCAGCAGGGTCCGGTTGGACACAGATACGCAGTATTTT. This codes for CASRVRLDTDTQYF.

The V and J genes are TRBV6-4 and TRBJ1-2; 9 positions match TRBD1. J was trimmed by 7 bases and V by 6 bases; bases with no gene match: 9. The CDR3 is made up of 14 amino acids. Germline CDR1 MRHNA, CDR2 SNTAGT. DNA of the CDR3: TGTGCCAGCAGGGGACAGGGAGGATTTGGTGGCTACACCTTC. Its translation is CASRGQGGFGGYTF.

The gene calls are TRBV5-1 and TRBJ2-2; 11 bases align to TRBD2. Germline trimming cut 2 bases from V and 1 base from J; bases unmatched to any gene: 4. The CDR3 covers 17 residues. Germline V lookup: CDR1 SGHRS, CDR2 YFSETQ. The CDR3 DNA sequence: TGCGCCAGCAGCTTTCTGACTAGCGGGGTGAACACCGGGGAGCTGTTTTTT. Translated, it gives CASSFLTSGVNTGELFF.

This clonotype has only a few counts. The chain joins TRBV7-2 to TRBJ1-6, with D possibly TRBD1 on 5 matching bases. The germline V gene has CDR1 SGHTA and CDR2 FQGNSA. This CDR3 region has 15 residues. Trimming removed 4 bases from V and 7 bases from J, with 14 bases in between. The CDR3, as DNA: TGTGCCAGCAGCTCCACCCGGGACGGCAATTCACCCCTCCACTTT. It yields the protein CASSSTRDGNSPLHF.

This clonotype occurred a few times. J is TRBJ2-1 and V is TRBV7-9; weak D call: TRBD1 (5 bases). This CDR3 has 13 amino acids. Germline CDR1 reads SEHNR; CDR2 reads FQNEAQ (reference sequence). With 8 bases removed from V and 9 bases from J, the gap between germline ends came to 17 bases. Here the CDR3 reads CASPRAGKGEQFF. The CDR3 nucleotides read TGTGCCAGCCCAAGGGCAGGGAAGGGTGAGCAGTTCTTC.